Below, 5 T cell receptor beta chains from the same sample are listed, as sequenced in a study of T cell repertoires in aging, cancer and after chemotherapy. Amplification of TCR beta used genomic DNA extracted from peripheral blood. Rearranged V-D-J TRB sequences were amplified with a mixed TRB-A/B primer pool. TCRdb re-called the multiplex PCR reads with MiXCR, one entry per CDR3 protein. The sample consists of about 410 distinct CDR3 sequences, 80% of them appearing once. The source material was blood. These receptors were taken from a human donor with a solid tumor.

The chain uses TRBV11-3 and TRBJ2-1, with TRBD2 identical over 8 bases. Germline lookup yields CDR1 SGHNT and CDR2 YENEEA. The CDR3 covers 18 residues. After removal of 2 bases from V and 7 bases from J, the junction contained 16 bases not matched to a gene. The CDR3 coding sequence is TGTGCCAGCAGCTTATCAGGGAGTCGCAGCGGGAGAGGGAATGAGCAGTTCTTC. Translation gives CASSLSGSRSGRGNEQFF.

The chain is built from TRBV29-1 and TRBJ2-1; 9 bases line up with TRBD1. J gave up 6 bases and V 7 bases, and 4 bases lay outside the gene matches. The CDR3 has 12 residues. Per the germline V gene, CDR1 is SQVTM and CDR2 is ANQGSEA. The CDR3 is CSAGQGFNEQFF. DNA of the CDR3: TGCAGCGCCGGACAGGGGTTCAATGAGCAGTTCTTC.

This clonotype was found once. The chain uses TRBV30 and TRBJ1-4; 9 bases map to TRBD1. The J segment lost 3 bases and the V segment lost 4 bases, leaving 3 bases of the junction unmatched. The CDR3 covers 14 residues. The germline V gene has CDR1 GTSNPN and CDR2 SVGIG (reference sequence). CDR3 DNA sequence: TGTGCCTGGACCAGGACAGGGGCTAATGAAAAACTGTTTTTT. Translating gives CAWTRTGANEKLFF.

The V and J genes are TRBV29-1 and TRBJ1-2, with 7 positions matching TRBD1. This CDR3 has 16 amino acids. The J segment lost 0 bases and the V segment lost 6 bases, leaving 13 bases of the junction unmatched. From germline, CDR1 is SQVTM and CDR2 ANQGSEA. DNA for the CDR3: TGCAGCGTCGAAAGCTACCGGGACAGCCCTAACTATGGCTACACCTTC. This codes for CSVESYRDSPNYGYTF.

J is TRBJ2-1 and V is TRBV6-2 or TRBV6-3, with TRBD2 matching 7 bases. Germline CDR1 MNHEY, CDR2 SVGEGT. Trimming removed 2 bases from V and 6 bases from J; junction bases left unmatched: 7. The CDR3 sequence is 15 residues long. The CDR3 loop is CASSYGPGLSNEQFF. In DNA, the CDR3 is TGTGCCAGCAGTTACGGGCCGGGACTAAGCAATGAGCAGTTCTTC.